A single sample gave rise to the 10 T cell receptor beta chains below, sequenced in a study of CD8 T cells in ankylosing spondylitis. Study results and caveats: There was a TCR beta motif, made of several highly homologous variants, that appeared characteristic of ankylosing spondylitis blood.

Their antigens remain unidentified. One entry per CDR3 protein, called by TCRdb with MiXCR from the 5' RACE reads. This table holds approximately 540,000 distinct CDR3 sequences, roughly 13% found once. The source material was blood, either unsorted or a sorted T cell fraction (not recorded which). The receptors stem from a male donor with ankylosing spondylitis.

This clonotype was counted a few times. The chain uses TRBV5-5 and TRBJ2-7; 8 nucleotides align to TRBD2. Germline-derived CDR1 and CDR2 are SGHKS and YYEKEE (reference sequence). Trimming took 2 bases from V and 3 from J; bases not matched to a gene: 7. The CDR3 is made up of 15 amino acids. Written as DNA, the CDR3 is TGTGCCAGCAGCTTTGGGACTAGGGAACTCTACGAGCAGTACTTC. The encoded protein is CASSFGTRELYEQYF.

On this clonotype itself: Mismatch with germline at one junction end may stem from a read error. The chain couples TRBV9 to TRBJ2-5, with 9 bases aligning to TRBD1. In germline, CDR1 is SGDLS, CDR2 YYNGEE. There are 14 residues in the CDR3. The CDR3 here is CASSDTGGQGTQYF. CDR3 in DNA: TGTGCCAGCAGCGACACAGGGGGCCAAGGGACCCAGTACTTC.

This clonotype was found a few times. The rearrangement uses TRBV5-1 and TRBJ2-5, with 10 positions matching TRBD2. Germline V gene lookup returns CDR1 SGHRS and CDR2 YFSETQ. V gave up 2 bases and J gave up 1 base; unmatched junction bases: 8. CDR3 length: 17 amino acids. The CDR3 loop is CASSFHPSGSLQETQYF. The CDR3 region has the DNA TGCGCCAGCAGCTTCCACCCTAGCGGGAGCCTCCAAGAGACCCAGTACTTC.

V is TRBV29-1 and J is TRBJ2-1; TRBD2 matches at 9 bases. Unmatched junction bases numbered 5, after V lost 4 bases and J lost 7 bases. Germline CDR1 reads SQVTM; CDR2 reads ANQGSEA. The CDR3 contains 13 residues. The CDR3 is CSVGGSGSNEQFF. The DNA of the CDR3 is TGCAGCGTTGGAGGTAGCGGGAGTAATGAGCAGTTCTTC.

In its sample, this clonotype was seen a few times. The chain links TRBV5-1 to TRBJ2-1; TRBD2 matches 9 bases. This CDR3 is 16 amino acids long. V shed 1 base and J 0 bases; nucleotides not matched to a gene: 2. Germline V gene data show CDR1 as SGHRS and CDR2 as YFSETQ. The CDR3 here is CASSLFSGSSYNEQFF. The CDR3 bases are TGCGCCAGCAGCTTGTTTAGCGGGAGCTCCTACAATGAGCAGTTCTTC.

The chain couples TRBV5-6 to TRBJ1-5; a weak D match, TRBD1 (6 bases). The germline gives CDR1 SGHDT, CDR2 YYEEEE. The CDR3 runs 19 residues. Trimming shortened V by 4 bases and J by 3 bases, and 26 bases separated the two germline ends. CDR3 sequence: CASSPKGWGAGVDNQPQHF. The CDR3 region has the DNA TGTGCCAGCAGCCCCAAGGGGTGGGGGGCTGGTGTGGACAATCAGCCCCAGCATTTT.

Many counts were recorded for this clonotype. The rearrangement uses TRBV6-1 and TRBJ2-1, with D perhaps TRBD1 (5 bases). There are 14 residues in the CDR3. V gave up 6 bases and J gave up 10 bases, with 19 bases separating them. In germline, CDR1 is MNHNS, CDR2 SASEGT. The CDR3 bases are TGTGCCAGCAGACGAGACCTACAGGTGAGGGAGCAGTTCTTC. Its translation: CASRRDLQVREQFF.

This chain connects TRBV10-3 to TRBJ1-5; perhaps TRBD1 as D (5 bases). The CDR3 is made up of 13 amino acids. Germline-derived CDR1 and CDR2 are ENHRY and SYGVKD. Trimming removed 8 bases at V and 5 bases at J, with 13 bases between. Here the CDR3 DNA reads TGTGCCATCGGGCTTTCGGGGGATCAGCCCCAGCATTTT. Translating it yields CAIGLSGDQPQHF.

This clonotype was detected a few times. This chain links TRBV6-1 with TRBJ1-6; D may be TRBD1 (6 bases). The CDR3 is 15 residues long. CDR1 is MNHNS, CDR2 SASEGT, per germline. The V end was cut by 4 bases, the J end by 5 bases, with 12 bases between. CDR3 loop: CASSVRGGHNSPLHF. The CDR3 nucleotides read TGTGCCAGCAGTGTCCGCGGGGGCCATAATTCACCCCTCCACTTT.

The table lists this clonotype with many counts. V and J are TRBV11-2 and TRBJ2-7; unclear D gene. Germline-derived CDR1 and CDR2 are SGHAT and FQNNGV. The CDR3 spans 13 residues. Trimming took off 0 bases at V and 2 bases at J, with 5 bases between the two ends. The CDR3 bases are TGTGCCAGCAGCTTAGATGGACCCTACGAGCAGTACTTC. Translating gives CASSLDGPYEQYF.